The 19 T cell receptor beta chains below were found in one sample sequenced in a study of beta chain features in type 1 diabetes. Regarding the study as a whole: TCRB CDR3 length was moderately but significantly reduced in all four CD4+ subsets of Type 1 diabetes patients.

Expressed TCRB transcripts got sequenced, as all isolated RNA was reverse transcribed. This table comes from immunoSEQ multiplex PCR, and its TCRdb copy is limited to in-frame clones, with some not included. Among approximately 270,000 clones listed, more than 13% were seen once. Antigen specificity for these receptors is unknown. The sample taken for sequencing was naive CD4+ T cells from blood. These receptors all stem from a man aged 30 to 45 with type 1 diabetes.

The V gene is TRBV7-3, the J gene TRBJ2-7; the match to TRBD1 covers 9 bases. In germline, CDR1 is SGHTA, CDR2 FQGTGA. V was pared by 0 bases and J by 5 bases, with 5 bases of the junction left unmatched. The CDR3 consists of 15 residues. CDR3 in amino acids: CASSLTGQGNHEQYF. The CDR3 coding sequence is TGTGCCAGCAGCTTAACGGGACAGGGTAACCACGAGCAGTACTTC.

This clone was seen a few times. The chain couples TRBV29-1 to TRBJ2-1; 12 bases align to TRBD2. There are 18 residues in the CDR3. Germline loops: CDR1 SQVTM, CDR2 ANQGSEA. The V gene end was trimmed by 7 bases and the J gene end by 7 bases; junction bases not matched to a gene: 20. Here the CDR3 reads CSAASGRALPGLENEQFF. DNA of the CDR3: TGCAGCGCAGCTAGCGGGAGGGCCCTCCCTGGACTGGAAAATGAGCAGTTCTTC.

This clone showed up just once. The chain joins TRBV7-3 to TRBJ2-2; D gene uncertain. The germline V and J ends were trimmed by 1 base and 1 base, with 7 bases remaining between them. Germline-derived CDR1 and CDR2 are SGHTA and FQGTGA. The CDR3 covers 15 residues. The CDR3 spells CASSLSTVNTGELFF. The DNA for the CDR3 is TGTGCCAGCAGCTTAAGTACAGTGAACACCGGGGAGCTGTTTTTT.

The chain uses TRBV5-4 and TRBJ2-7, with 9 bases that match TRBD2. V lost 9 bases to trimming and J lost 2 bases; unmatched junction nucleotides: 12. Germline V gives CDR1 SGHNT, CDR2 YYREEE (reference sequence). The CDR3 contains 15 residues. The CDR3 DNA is TGTGCCACGGGCGGGAGGGCCCTCGAGCCCTACGAGCAGTACTTC. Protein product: CATGGRALEPYEQYF.

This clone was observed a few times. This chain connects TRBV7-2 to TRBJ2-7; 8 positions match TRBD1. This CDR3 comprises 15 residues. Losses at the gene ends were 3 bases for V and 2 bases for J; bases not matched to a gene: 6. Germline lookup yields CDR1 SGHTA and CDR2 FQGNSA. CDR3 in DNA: TGTGCCAGCAGCTTGTCGACAGGGGCGGCCTACGAGCAGTACTTC. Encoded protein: CASSLSTGAAYEQYF.

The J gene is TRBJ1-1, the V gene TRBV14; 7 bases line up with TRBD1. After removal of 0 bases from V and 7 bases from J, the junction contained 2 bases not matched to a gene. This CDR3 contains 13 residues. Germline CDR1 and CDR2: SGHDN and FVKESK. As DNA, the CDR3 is TGTGCCAGCAGCCAAGACTGGGACAGTGAAGCTTTCTTT. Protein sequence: CASSQDWDSEAFF.

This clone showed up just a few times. The CDR3 nucleotides are TGTGCCAGCAGTGGGTTTCCGGGACAGGGTTCTGGGGCCAACGTCCTGACTTTC. It is translated as CASSGFPGQGSGANVLTF. This chain uses TRBV25-1 with TRBJ2-6; 9 bases fit TRBD1. The germline CDR1 and CDR2 sequences are MGHDK and SYGVNS. The V gene end was trimmed by 4 bases and the J gene end by 1 base; junction bases not matched to a gene: 8. The CDR3 loop spans 18 amino acids.

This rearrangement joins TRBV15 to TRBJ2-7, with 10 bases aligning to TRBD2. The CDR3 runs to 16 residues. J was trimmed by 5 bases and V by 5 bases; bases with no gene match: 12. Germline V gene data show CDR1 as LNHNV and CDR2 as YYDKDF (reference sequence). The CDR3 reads CATSYQLAGAGHEQYF. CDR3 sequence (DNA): TGTGCCACCAGCTATCAGCTAGCGGGAGCTGGGCACGAGCAGTACTTC.

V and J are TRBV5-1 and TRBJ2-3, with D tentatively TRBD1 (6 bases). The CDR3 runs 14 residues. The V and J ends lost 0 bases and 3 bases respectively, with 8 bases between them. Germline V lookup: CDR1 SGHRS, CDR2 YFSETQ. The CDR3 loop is CASSLVGATDTQYF. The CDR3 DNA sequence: TGCGCCAGCAGCTTGGTGGGGGCTACAGATACGCAGTATTTT. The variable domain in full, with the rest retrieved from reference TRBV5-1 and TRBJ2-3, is KAGVTQTPRYLIKTRGQQVTLSCSPISGHRSVSWYQQTPGQGLQFLFEYFSETQRNKGNFPGRFSGRQFSNSRSEMNVSTLELGDSALYLCASSLVGATDTQYFGPGTRLTVL.

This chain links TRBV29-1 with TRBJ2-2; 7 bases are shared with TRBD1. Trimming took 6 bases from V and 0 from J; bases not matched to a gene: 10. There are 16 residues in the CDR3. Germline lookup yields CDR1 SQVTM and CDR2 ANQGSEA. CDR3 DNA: TGCAGCGTGGGGACAGAAACGTTCGCGAACACCGGGGAGCTGTTTTTT. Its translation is CSVGTETFANTGELFF.

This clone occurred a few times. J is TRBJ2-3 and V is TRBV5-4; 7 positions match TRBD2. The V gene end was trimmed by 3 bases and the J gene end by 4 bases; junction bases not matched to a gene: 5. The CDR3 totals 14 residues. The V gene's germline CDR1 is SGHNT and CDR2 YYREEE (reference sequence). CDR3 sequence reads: CASSSSGTADTQYF. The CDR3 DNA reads TGTGCCAGCAGCTCTAGCGGTACGGCAGATACGCAGTATTTT.

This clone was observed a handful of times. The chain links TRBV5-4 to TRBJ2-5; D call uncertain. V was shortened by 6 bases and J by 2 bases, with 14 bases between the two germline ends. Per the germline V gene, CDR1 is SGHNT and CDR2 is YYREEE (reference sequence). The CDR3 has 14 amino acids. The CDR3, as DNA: TGTGCCAGCACCACGACGCAGACTCAAGAGACCCAGTACTTC. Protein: CASTTTQTQETQYF.

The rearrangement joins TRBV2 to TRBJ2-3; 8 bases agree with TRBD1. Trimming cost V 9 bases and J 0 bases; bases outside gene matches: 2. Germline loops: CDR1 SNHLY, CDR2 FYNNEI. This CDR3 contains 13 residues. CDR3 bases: TGTGCCAGGCGACAGGGGAGCACAGATACGCAGTATTTT. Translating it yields CARRQGSTDTQYF.

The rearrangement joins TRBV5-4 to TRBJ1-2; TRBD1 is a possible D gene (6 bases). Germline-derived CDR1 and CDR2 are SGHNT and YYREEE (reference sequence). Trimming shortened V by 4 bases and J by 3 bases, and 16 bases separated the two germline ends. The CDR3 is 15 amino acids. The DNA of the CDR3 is TGTGCCAGCAGCCCGGGGGGCAGGGAGGACTATGGCTACACCTTC. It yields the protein CASSPGGREDYGYTF.

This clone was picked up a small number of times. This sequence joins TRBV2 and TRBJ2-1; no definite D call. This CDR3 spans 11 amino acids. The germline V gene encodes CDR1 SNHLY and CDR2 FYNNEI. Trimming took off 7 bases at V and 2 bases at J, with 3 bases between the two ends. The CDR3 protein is CASTAYNEQFF. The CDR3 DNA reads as TGTGCCAGCACAGCCTACAATGAGCAGTTCTTC.

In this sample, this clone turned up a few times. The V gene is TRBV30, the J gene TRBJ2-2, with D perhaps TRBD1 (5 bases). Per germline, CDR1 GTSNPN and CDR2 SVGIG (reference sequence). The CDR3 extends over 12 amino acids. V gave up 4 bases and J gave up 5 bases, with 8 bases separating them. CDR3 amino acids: CAWKGNTGELFF. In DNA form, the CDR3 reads TGTGCCTGGAAGGGGAATACCGGGGAGCTGTTTTTT.

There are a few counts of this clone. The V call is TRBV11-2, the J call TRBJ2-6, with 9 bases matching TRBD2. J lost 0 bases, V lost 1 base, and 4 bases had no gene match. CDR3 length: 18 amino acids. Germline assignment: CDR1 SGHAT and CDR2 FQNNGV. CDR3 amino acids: CASSLVSGRISGANVLTF. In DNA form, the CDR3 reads TGTGCCAGCAGCTTAGTAAGCGGGAGGATCTCTGGGGCCAACGTCCTGACTTTC.

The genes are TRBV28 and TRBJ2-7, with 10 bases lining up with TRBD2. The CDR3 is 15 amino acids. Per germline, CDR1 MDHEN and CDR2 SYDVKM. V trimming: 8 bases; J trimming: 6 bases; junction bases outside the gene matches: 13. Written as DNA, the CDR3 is TGTGCCAGCTTCAAAAGCGGGAGGGCGACCGGCGAGCAGTACTTC. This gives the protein CASFKSGRATGEQYF. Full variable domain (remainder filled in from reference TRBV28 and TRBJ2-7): DVKVTQSSRYLVKRTGEKVFLECVQDMDHENMFWYRQDPGLGLRLIYFSYDVKMKEKGDIPEGYSVSREKKERFSLILESASTNQTSMYLCASFKSGRATGEQYFGPGTRLTVT.

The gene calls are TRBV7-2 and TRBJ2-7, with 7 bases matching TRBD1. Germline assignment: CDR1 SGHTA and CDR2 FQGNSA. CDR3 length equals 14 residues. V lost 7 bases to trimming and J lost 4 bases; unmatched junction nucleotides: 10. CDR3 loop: CASTPLQGRYEQYF. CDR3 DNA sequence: TGTGCCAGCACCCCATTACAGGGGCGGTACGAGCAGTACTTC.